The 30 T cell receptor beta chains reported below all come from one sample, sequenced in a study of T cells in Graves' hyperthyroidism and ophthalmopathy. Researchers amplified the TCR beta CDR3 regions from RNA transcripts. Using the HTBI primer set, a first-round RT-PCR was run on the TCR CDR3. TCRdb reprocessed the multiplex PCR reads with MiXCR, giving one entry per CDR3 protein. The sample yields about 840,000 distinct CDR3 sequences, over 35% seen once. The sample was blood. All receptors come from a man aged 18 to 30 with Graves' hyperthyroidism.

To note about this clonotype: A single base separates this from a much larger clone, so it may be a read error. This chain links TRBV2 with TRBJ1-4, with unresolved D. This CDR3 comprises 15 residues. CDR1 and CDR2 (germline): SNHLY, FYNNEI. V lost 6 bases to trimming and J lost 10 bases, with 21 bases between them. CDR3 nucleotides: TGTGCCAGCAGGGAACATCCCACTGGCGCAGGAAAACTGTTTTTT. This sequence encodes CASREHPTGAGKLFF.

This clonotype was counted between two and nine times. The CDR3 is CASSEAGGQGIGAFF. CDR3 DNA sequence: TGTGCCAGCAGTGAAGCCGGGGGACAGGGAATCGGGGCTTTCTTT. The chain employs TRBV2 and TRBJ1-1, with 9 bases identical to TRBD1. Germline V gene sequence: CDR1 SNHLY, CDR2 FYNNEI. Unmatched junction bases numbered 10, after V lost 0 bases and J lost 11 bases. This CDR3 has 15 amino acids.

This chain links TRBV11-2 with TRBJ2-7; 8 bases align to TRBD1. V trimming: 1 base; J trimming: 5 bases; junction bases outside the gene matches: 7. The CDR3 contains 15 residues. CDR1 and CDR2 from the germline V gene are SGHAT and FQNNGV. For the CDR3, the DNA is TGTGCCAGCAGCTTAGCGGCAGGGGGCATCCACGAGCAGTACTTC. It is translated as CASSLAAGGIHEQYF.

The chain uses TRBV29-1 and TRBJ2-5, with D perhaps matching TRBD2 (6 bases). Trimming took 8 bases from V and 4 from J, leaving 20 bases between them. The germline CDR1 and CDR2 sequences are SQVTM and ANQGSEA. The CDR3 sequence is 14 residues long. The CDR3 DNA sequence: TGCAGCTTACGCGGGGACCGTGGCGGAGAGACCCAGTACTTC. Its translation: CSLRGDRGGETQYF.

Only a few counts were recorded for this clonotype. CDR3: CASSLDVALGYTF. In nucleotides, the CDR3 is TGCGCCAGCAGCTTGGATGTCGCCTTGGGCTACACCTTC. The chain has TRBV5-1 and TRBJ1-2; no reliable D call. This CDR3 contains 13 residues. The V gene lost 0 bases and the J gene lost 8 bases, with 11 bases spanning the gap. The germline V gene has CDR1 SGHRS and CDR2 YFSETQ. The complete variable domain, with remaining parts taken from reference TRBV5-1 and TRBJ1-2, reads KAGVTQTPRYLIKTRGQQVTLSCSPISGHRSVSWYQQTPGQGLQFLFEYFSETQRNKGNFPGRFSGRQFSNSRSEMNVSTLELGDSALYLCASSLDVALGYTFGSGTRLTVV.

This clonotype was counted only a few times. The genes are TRBV2 and TRBJ2-3, with TRBD1 matching 7 bases. The CDR3 is 13 amino acids. Germline lookup yields CDR1 SNHLY and CDR2 FYNNEI. The ends lost 10 bases at V and 0 bases at J; junction bases unmatched: 4. CDR3 loop: CAIPGQSTDTQYF. CDR3 nucleotide sequence: TGTGCCATCCCGGGACAGAGCACAGATACGCAGTATTTT.

The chain uses TRBV7-9 and TRBJ2-7; D is perhaps TRBD2 (5 bases). Deletions cut 5 bases from V and 2 bases from J, with 13 bases between. Germline-derived CDR1 and CDR2 are SEHNR and FQNEAQ (reference sequence). The CDR3 contains 14 residues. The CDR3 nucleotides read TGTGCCAGCAGCAGCTACGGAGGCACCTACGAGCAGTACTTC. It codes for CASSSYGGTYEQYF.

This clonotype was detected ten times or more. The junction differs from germline at one of its ends, possibly a read error. This chain links TRBV4-2 with TRBJ2-7, with a possible D match to TRBD1 (5 bases). Germline V gene data show CDR1 as LGHNA and CDR2 as YNFKEQ. The CDR3 length is 13 residues. The CDR3 region is CASSQDSSYEQYF. In nucleotides, the CDR3 is TGTGCCAGCAGTCAAGACAGCTCCTACGAGCAGTACTTC.

With respect to this clonotype: At one end the junction does not follow the germline gene, possibly because of a read error. This chain joins TRBV29-1 and TRBJ2-5; D may be TRBD1 (5 bases). This CDR3 is 12 amino acids long. CDR1 and CDR2 (germline): SQVTM, ANQGSEA. CDR3 nucleotides: TGCGGCGTTGAAAGGGGTCAAGAGACCCAGTACTTC. Amino acid sequence: CGVERGQETQYF.

The rearrangement uses TRBV5-1 and TRBJ2-5; D ambiguous. Germline V gene lookup returns CDR1 SGHRS and CDR2 YFSETQ. The CDR3 extends over 15 amino acids. V was cut by 1 base and J by 2 bases, with 12 bases left in between. The CDR3 DNA reads TGCGCCAGCAGCTTGACAGAAGGAACTCAAGAGACCCAGTACTTC. Amino acid sequence: CASSLTEGTQETQYF.

As regards this clonotype: Without the conserved terminal phenylalanine or tryptophan, this CDR3 likely stems from a read error. The chain combines TRBV7-9 with TRBJ1-1; a possible D gene is TRBD1 (5 bases). Germline V lookup: CDR1 SEHNR, CDR2 FQNEAQ (reference sequence). V gave up 6 bases and J gave up 3 bases, with 17 bases separating them. The CDR3 is 15 amino acids. For the CDR3, the DNA is TGTGCCAGCAGTTCCTTATCCAGGGACCACACTGAAGCTTTCCTT. It is translated as CASSSLSRDHTEAFL.

As DNA, the CDR3 is TGTGCCAGCAGCTTAACTCGAGACAGGAATGAAAAACTGTTTTTT. Its translation is CASSLTRDRNEKLFF. The rearrangement links TRBV7-2 to TRBJ1-4, with a weak D call TRBD1 (6 bases). Germline V gene data show CDR1 as SGHTA and CDR2 as FQGNSA. The CDR3 runs to 15 residues. V lost 2 bases and J 5 bases, leaving 12 bases between the germline ends.

This clonotype was detected many times. The chain carries TRBV12-3 or TRBV12-4 and TRBJ2-7; tentative D call: TRBD2 (5 bases). V was pared by 0 bases and J by 7 bases, with 10 bases between. This CDR3 is 13 amino acids long. In DNA, the CDR3 is TGTGCCAGCAGTTTAGCCTACGGGGTTGAGCAGTACTTC. Translation gives CASSLAYGVEQYF.

This clonotype was counted many times. The J gene is TRBJ1-1, the V gene TRBV7-9, with D unclear. The CDR3 is 16 amino acids. CDR1 and CDR2 from the germline V gene are SEHNR and FQNEAQ (reference sequence). V dropped 4 bases and J dropped 3 bases, with 18 bases sitting between them. The CDR3 loop reads CASSWAGTGWDTEAFF. In DNA, the CDR3 is TGTGCCAGCAGCTGGGCAGGTACGGGGTGGGACACTGAAGCTTTCTTT.

This clonotype was recorded many times. The V call is TRBV7-2, the J call TRBJ2-7; D is possibly TRBD1 (6 bases). Looked up from germline, CDR1 is SGHTA and CDR2 is FQGNSA. The V gene lost 6 bases and the J gene lost 7 bases, with 16 bases spanning the gap. The CDR3 runs to 13 residues. The CDR3 DNA reads TGTGCCAGCAGACTAGGGGGTGCGAAGGAGCAGTACTTC. Amino acid sequence: CASRLGGAKEQYF. The variable domain in full, with the rest retrieved from reference TRBV7-2 and TRBJ2-7, is GAGVSQSPSNKVTEKGKDVELRCDPISGHTALYWYRQSLGQGLEFLIYFQGNSAPDKSGLPSDRFSAERTGGSVSTLTIQRTQQEDSAVYLCASRLGGAKEQYFGPGTRLTVT.

This chain connects TRBV5-1 to TRBJ2-7; D gene ambiguous. CDR1 is SGHRS, CDR2 YFSETQ, per germline. This CDR3 has 13 amino acids. Deletions cut 3 bases from V and 0 bases from J, with 7 bases between. The CDR3 nucleotides read TGCGCCAGCAGCTCCGAGACCTCCTACGAGCAGTACTTC. As protein: CASSSETSYEQYF.

This clonotype has a count of ten or more. The J gene is TRBJ1-1, the V gene TRBV10-3, with a tentative D call TRBD1 (5 bases). The CDR3 extends over 14 amino acids. The germline CDR1 and CDR2 sequences are ENHRY and SYGVKD. Trimming pared 5 bases from V and 1 base from J, leaving 11 bases between. CDR3 loop: CAISFAGRNTEAFF. In DNA form, the CDR3 reads TGTGCCATCAGTTTTGCAGGGAGGAACACTGAAGCTTTCTTT.

The V call is TRBV2, the J call TRBJ1-6; a possible D gene is TRBD1 (5 bases). CDR3 size: 14 residues. V gave up 5 bases and J gave up 10 bases, with 15 bases separating them. The germline CDR1 and CDR2 sequences are SNHLY and FYNNEI. The CDR3 region is CASSSPPRDSPLHF. For the CDR3, the DNA is TGTGCCAGCAGTTCTCCCCCCAGGGACTCACCCCTCCACTTT.

Comments on this clonotype: One base away lies a much larger clone, so this may be a sequencing read error. The V and J genes are TRBV7-2 and TRBJ1-1; 7 bases fit TRBD1. There are 15 residues in the CDR3. Looked up from germline, CDR1 is SGHTA and CDR2 is FQGNSA. V lost 5 bases, J lost 7 bases, and 13 bases stayed unmatched. CDR3 amino acids: CASSQGEGQNFEAFF. The CDR3 region has the DNA TGTGCCAGCAGCCAAGGGGAGGGACAGAACTTTGAAGCTTTCTTT.

The chain has TRBV12-3 or TRBV12-4 and TRBJ1-4; a weak D match, TRBD1 (5 bases). The V and J ends lost 7 bases and 4 bases respectively, with 16 bases between them. The CDR3 has 15 residues. CDR3 in amino acids: CASKDRGTDNEKLFF. The CDR3 DNA reads as TGTGCCAGCAAGGATCGCGGGACGGATAATGAAAAACTGTTTTTT.

This clonotype was observed at least ten times. V and J are TRBV20-1 and TRBJ1-2, with D perhaps matching TRBD1 (5 bases). Germline V gene data show CDR1 as DFQATT and CDR2 as SNEGSKA (reference sequence). The V end lost 5 bases, the J end lost 2 bases, and 9 bases lay between the germline ends. The CDR3 has 12 residues. Here the CDR3 reads CSALTANYGYTF. The CDR3 nucleotides are TGCAGTGCTTTGACAGCGAACTATGGCTACACCTTC.

The V gene is TRBV9, the J gene TRBJ2-5; D gene unclear. V was clipped by 4 bases and J by 4 bases, with 17 bases between them. There are 15 residues in the CDR3. In germline, CDR1 is SGDLS, CDR2 YYNGEE. The CDR3 protein is CASSPEGFVAETQYF. The CDR3, as DNA: TGTGCCAGCAGCCCCGAAGGATTTGTGGCAGAGACCCAGTACTTC. The full variable domain, completed using reference TRBV9 and TRBJ2-5, is DSGVTQTPKHLITATGQRVTLRCSPRSGDLSVYWYQQSLDQGLQFLIQYYNGEERAKGNILERFSAQQFPDLHSELNLSSLELGDSALYFCASSPEGFVAETQYFGPGTRLLVL.

V gene TRBV2 combines with J gene TRBJ2-7; the match to TRBD2 covers 8 bases. The CDR3 runs 17 residues. V dropped 4 bases and J dropped 2; count of bases not matched to a gene: 13. In germline, CDR1 is SNHLY, CDR2 FYNNEI. This CDR3 reads CASSAREPRGGTYEQYF. The CDR3 bases are TGTGCCAGCAGTGCTAGAGAGCCTCGGGGGGGAACCTACGAGCAGTACTTC. The full variable domain, with the rest looked up from reference TRBV2 and TRBJ2-7, is EPEVTQTPSHQVTQMGQEVILRCVPISNHLYFYWYRQILGQKVEFLVSFYNNEISEKSEIFDDQFSVERPDGSNFTLKIRSTKLEDSAMYFCASSAREPRGGTYEQYFGPGTRLTVT.

In this sample, this clonotype turned up a few times. The chain employs TRBV12-3 or TRBV12-4 and TRBJ2-5; no reliable D call. Deletions cut 2 bases from V and 3 bases from J, with 7 bases between. CDR3 size: 13 residues. The CDR3 sequence is CASSLSDEETQYF. The CDR3 nucleotides read TGTGCCAGCAGTTTATCAGATGAAGAGACCCAGTACTTC.

This clonotype was picked up many times. The chain carries TRBV2 and TRBJ2-5; TRBD2 might be the D (6 bases). CDR1 is SNHLY and CDR2 is FYNNEI in the germline V gene. Trimming took 2 bases from V and 5 from J, leaving 12 bases between them. The CDR3 loop spans 14 amino acids. Here the CDR3 DNA reads TGTGCCAGCAGTGAATTCGGGAGAGGTGAGACCCAGTACTTC. It specifies CASSEFGRGETQYF.

This clonotype was seen a handful of times. The V call is TRBV20-1, the J call TRBJ2-2, with TRBD1 as a possible D gene (5 bases). The CDR3 length is 13 residues. V lost 4 bases to trimming and J lost 2 bases, with 8 bases between them. From germline, CDR1 is DFQATT and CDR2 SNEGSKA (reference sequence). CDR3 nucleotides: TGCAGTGCTATACAGGAAAACACCGGGGAGCTGTTTTTT. It encodes CSAIQENTGELFF.

This clonotype was observed at least ten times. This chain links TRBV7-6 with TRBJ1-4; the D is unclear. Germline-derived CDR1 and CDR2 are SGHVS and FNYEAQ. CDR3 length: 12 amino acids. V lost 5 bases to trimming and J lost 6 bases, with 7 bases between them. In DNA form, the CDR3 reads TGTGCCAGCAGCGCCCGCGATGAAAAACTGTTTTTT. Encoded protein: CASSARDEKLFF.

This clonotype was recorded a few times. This sequence joins TRBV2 and TRBJ2-2; D is possibly TRBD2 (6 bases). Germline V gene lookup returns CDR1 SNHLY and CDR2 FYNNEI. CDR3 size: 16 residues. The V and J ends lost 5 bases and 6 bases respectively, with 19 bases between them. CDR3 coding DNA: TGTGCCAGCAGTAGGGAGGTGGGGAACGGAGCCGGGGAGCTGTTTTTT. This gives the protein CASSREVGNGAGELFF.

This clonotype was counted many times. The chain uses TRBV13 and TRBJ2-5; no firm D call. The CDR3 extends over 13 amino acids. CDR1 is PRHDT and CDR2 is FYEKMQ in the germline V gene (reference sequence). Trimming removed 5 bases at V and 3 bases at J, with 10 bases between. CDR3 amino acids: CASSASDEETQYF. CDR3 nucleotide sequence: TGTGCCAGCAGCGCCTCTGACGAAGAGACCCAGTACTTC.

This clonotype appeared many times. A read error may produce the germline difference seen at one junction end. The chain is built from TRBV5-1 and TRBJ1-1, with TRBD1 matching over 7 bases. The V gene's germline CDR1 is SGHRS and CDR2 YFSETQ. This CDR3 is built from 12 residues. CDR3 sequence: CASSFTGAEAFF. The CDR3 nucleotides read TGTGCCAGCAGCTTTACAGGGGCTGAAGCTTTCTTT.